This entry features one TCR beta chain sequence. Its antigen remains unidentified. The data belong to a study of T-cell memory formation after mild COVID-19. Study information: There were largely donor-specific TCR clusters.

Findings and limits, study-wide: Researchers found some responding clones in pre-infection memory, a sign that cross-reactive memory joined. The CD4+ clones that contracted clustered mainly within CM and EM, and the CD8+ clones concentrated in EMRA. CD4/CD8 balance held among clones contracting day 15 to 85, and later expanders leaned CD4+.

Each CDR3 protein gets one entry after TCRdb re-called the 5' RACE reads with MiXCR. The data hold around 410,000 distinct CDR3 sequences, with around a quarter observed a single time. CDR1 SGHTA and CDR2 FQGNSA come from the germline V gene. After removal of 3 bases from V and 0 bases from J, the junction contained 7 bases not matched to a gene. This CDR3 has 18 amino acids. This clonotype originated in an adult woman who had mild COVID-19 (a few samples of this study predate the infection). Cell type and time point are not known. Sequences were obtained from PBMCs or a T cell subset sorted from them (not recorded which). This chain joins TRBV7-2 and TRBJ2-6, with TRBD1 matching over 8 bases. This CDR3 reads CASSFSGQGFSGANVLTF. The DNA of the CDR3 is TGTGCCAGCAGCTTTAGTGGACAGGGCTTCTCTGGGGCCAACGTCCTGACTTTC.